The entry below gives a single T cell receptor (beta chain) sequence along with its context. TCRdb keeps only in-frame clones here, not all; method: immunoSEQ multiplex PCR. Of tens of thousands of clones in the sample, under 97% are singletons; the top ten hold 0.35% to 0.45%. This entry belongs to a study of technical replicates of blood from a handful of donors. Per the germline V gene, CDR1 is GTSNPN and CDR2 is SVGIG (reference sequence). This CDR3 region has 13 residues. V gave up 1 base and J gave up 2 bases; unmatched junction bases: 2. Sequenced material: T cells isolated from PBMCs. This chain joins TRBV30 and TRBJ2-7; 7 bases are a match to TRBD2. The sequence was obtained from a human donor in good health. This CDR3 is CAWSERGAYEQYF. CDR3 coding DNA: TGTGCCTGGAGTGAGCGGGGTGCCTACGAGCAGTACTTC.